This is a list of T cell receptor beta chains from one sample in a study of CDR3 diversity in severe acne. A single record per CDR3 protein comes from TCRdb applying MiXCR to the PCR reads. The sample has approximately 90,000 distinct CDR3 sequences; about 49% are singletons. Sequencing input: blood. The origin of the receptors is a male donor with severe acne vulgaris. Both conserved end residues are part of each CDR3. The D gene is left open where the match is weak. Rows give clone size only sometimes, using once, few, many, or a class for an expanded clone.

clone size: .
J gene: TRBJ2-5
V gene: TRBV7-2
D gene: .
CDR3 DNA: TGTGCCAGCAGCCCCCCGTTCGGGGGTGGAGACCAAGAGACCCAGTACTTC
CDR3 protein: CASSPPFGGGDQETQYF

clone size: .
J gene: TRBJ1-1
V gene: TRBV18
D gene: .
CDR3 DNA: TGTGCCAGCTATAGGGGGGGCAACTTCACTGAAGCTTTCTTT
CDR3 protein: CASYRGGNFTEAFF

clone size: many
J gene: TRBJ2-5
V gene: TRBV15
D gene: .
CDR3 DNA: TGTGCCACCAGCAGAGGGGGTGAGGGGGGAGAGACCCAGTACTTC
CDR3 protein: CATSRGGEGGETQYF

clone size: medium-sized
J gene: TRBJ2-1
V gene: TRBV19
D gene: TRBD2
CDR3 DNA: TGTGCCATTCCGGGGGGGCGGGACGACAATGAGCAGTTCTTC
CDR3 protein: CAIPGGRDDNEQFF

clone size: many
J gene: TRBJ2-3
V gene: TRBV7-9
D gene: .
CDR3 DNA: TGTGCCAGCAGCTTAGACCCTAGCACAGATACGCAGTATTTT
CDR3 protein: CASSLDPSTDTQYF

clone size: .
J gene: TRBJ2-5
V gene: TRBV4-1
D gene: .
CDR3 DNA: TGCGCCAGCAGCCAAGAGAGGCTTGGGGAGACCCAGTACTTC
CDR3 protein: CASSQERLGETQYF

clone size: .
J gene: TRBJ2-5
V gene: TRBV10-3
D gene: TRBD2
CDR3 DNA: TGTGCCAGCAGTTACTCGGGACTAGCGGGTTTGGGTGAGACCCAGTACTTC
CDR3 protein: CASSYSGLAGLGETQYF

clone size: few
J gene: TRBJ2-3
V gene: TRBV2
D gene: TRBD2
CDR3 DNA: TGTGCCAGCAGGACCGGGACTAGCGGATACAATGAGCAGTATTTT
CDR3 protein: CASRTGTSGYNEQYF

clone size: once
J gene: TRBJ1-4
V gene: TRBV7-2
D gene: TRBD1
CDR3 DNA: TGTGCCAGCAGCCCCGGGACAGGCATCAATGAAAAACTGTTTTTT
CDR3 protein: CASSPGTGINEKLFF

clone size: .
J gene: TRBJ1-4
V gene: TRBV10-3
D gene: TRBD1
CDR3 DNA: TGTGCCATCAGTGCCCTCGACAGGGGGGACGAAAAACTGTTTTTT
CDR3 protein: CAISALDRGDEKLFF

clone size: .
J gene: TRBJ2-6
V gene: TRBV4-1
D gene: .
CDR3 DNA: .
CDR3 protein: CASRSGEGTNSPLHFGNGTNVLTF

clone size: .
J gene: TRBJ2-7
V gene: TRBV25-1
D gene: TRBD2
CDR3 DNA: TGTGCCAGCAGTGTCGATGCGGGAGTCGAGCAGTACTTC
CDR3 protein: CASSVDAGVEQYF

clone size: .
J gene: TRBJ2-7
V gene: TRBV7-2
D gene: TRBD2
CDR3 DNA: TGTGCCAGCAGCTTTGGTCTAGCGGTCTACGAGCAGTACTTC
CDR3 protein: CASSFGLAVYEQYF

clone size: many
J gene: TRBJ2-7
V gene: TRBV7-9
D gene: TRBD1
CDR3 DNA: TGTGCCAGCAGCTGGGGACAGGGAACGGACGAGCAGTACTTC
CDR3 protein: CASSWGQGTDEQYF

clone size: few
J gene: TRBJ2-2
V gene: TRBV4-1
D gene: .
CDR3 DNA: TGCGCCAGCAGCCAAGAGGAGGCCGGGGAGCTGTTTTTT
CDR3 protein: CASSQEEAGELFF

clone size: few
J gene: TRBJ2-5
V gene: TRBV7-9
D gene: .
CDR3 DNA: TGTGCCAGCAGTTTCGCGTTGGGTAACAAAGCCCAAGAGACCCAGTACTTC
CDR3 protein: CASSFALGNKAQETQYF

clone size: many
J gene: TRBJ2-7
V gene: TRBV11-2
D gene: .
CDR3 DNA: TGTGCCAGCAGCTCCCCAAAGGGCTCCTACGAGCAGTACTTC
CDR3 protein: CASSSPKGSYEQYF

clone size: .
J gene: TRBJ2-3
V gene: TRBV6-6
D gene: TRBD2
CDR3 DNA: TGTGCCAGCTTTCGAAGTGTGGGGACTAGCCGGGAATCGGGTACGCAGTATTTT
CDR3 protein: CASFRSVGTSRESGTQYF

clone size: many
J gene: TRBJ1-4
V gene: TRBV7-2
D gene: .
CDR3 DNA: TGTGCCAGCACCAAGACAGGCTTGGCTGAACTGTTTTTT
CDR3 protein: CASTKTGLAELFF

clone size: .
J gene: TRBJ2-3
V gene: TRBV7-9
D gene: .
CDR3 DNA: TGTGCCAGCAGCTTAGGGACAGATACGCGATATTTC
CDR3 protein: CASSLGTDTRYF

clone size: .
J gene: TRBJ2-5
V gene: TRBV7-9
D gene: TRBD1
CDR3 DNA: TGTGCCAGCAGCTTTCAGGGGGCTGAGACCCAGTACTTC
CDR3 protein: CASSFQGAETQYF

clone size: .
J gene: TRBJ2-5
V gene: TRBV7-9
D gene: .
CDR3 DNA: TGTGCCAGCAGCTGGACAGTTTCAGAGACCCAGTACTTC
CDR3 protein: CASSWTVSETQYF

clone size: .
J gene: TRBJ1-6
V gene: TRBV15
D gene: .
CDR3 DNA: TGTGCCACCAGCAGTCAGGGGACTAATTCACCCCTCCACTTT
CDR3 protein: CATSSQGTNSPLHF

clone size: few
J gene: TRBJ2-3
V gene: TRBV7-2
D gene: TRBD2
CDR3 DNA: TGTGCCAGCAGCTTAAGTCTCACTAGCGGGAGAACAGATACGCAGTATTTT
CDR3 protein: CASSLSLTSGRTDTQYF

clone size: .
J gene: TRBJ1-1
V gene: TRBV6-6
D gene: .
CDR3 DNA: TGTGCCAGCTTGAGGGCCACTGAAGCTTTCTTT
CDR3 protein: CASLRATEAFF

clone size: few
J gene: TRBJ2-5
V gene: TRBV7-9
D gene: .
CDR3 DNA: TGTGCCAGCAGCTTGGATGCGGGGCCCGAGACCCAGTACTTC
CDR3 protein: CASSLDAGPETQYF

clone size: .
J gene: TRBJ2-5
V gene: TRBV5-5
D gene: TRBD2
CDR3 DNA: TGTGCCAGCAGCTCACTGGGAGGGGAGACCCAGTACTTC
CDR3 protein: CASSSLGGETQYF

clone size: many
J gene: TRBJ2-3
V gene: TRBV15
D gene: .
CDR3 DNA: TGTGCCACCAGCAGAGCGGCAGGGGGCACAGATACGCAGTATTTT
CDR3 protein: CATSRAAGGTDTQYF

clone size: .
J gene: TRBJ2-1
V gene: TRBV4-1
D gene: TRBD2
CDR3 DNA: TGCGCCAGCAGACTAGTTCTAGCGGGAGTTTCCAATGAGCAGTTCTTC
CDR3 protein: CASRLVLAGVSNEQFF

clone size: many
J gene: TRBJ2-7
V gene: TRBV20-1
D gene: TRBD1
CDR3 DNA: TGCAGTGCCTCGGGGGGACAGGGGTCCTACGAGCAGTACTTC
CDR3 protein: CSASGGQGSYEQYF

clone size: .
J gene: TRBJ1-2
V gene: TRBV9
D gene: TRBD1
CDR3 DNA: TGTGCCAGCAGCCCGCCGACAGGGGGATCTGGTGGCTACACCTTC
CDR3 protein: CASSPPTGGSGGYTF

clone size: .
J gene: TRBJ2-5
V gene: TRBV24-1
D gene: .
CDR3 DNA: TGTGCCACCAGTGATTCGTCGGGCCAAGAGACCCAGTACTTC
CDR3 protein: CATSDSSGQETQYF

clone size: few
J gene: TRBJ1-5
V gene: TRBV9
D gene: .
CDR3 DNA: TGTGCCAGCAGCGCAACTCAGGGTTATCAGCCCCAGCATTTT
CDR3 protein: CASSATQGYQPQHF

clone size: .
J gene: TRBJ2-3
V gene: TRBV28
D gene: TRBD1
CDR3 DNA: TGTGCCAGCAGCGACACAGGGGGCGTAGATACGCAGTATTTT
CDR3 protein: CASSDTGGVDTQYF

clone size: few
J gene: TRBJ2-1
V gene: TRBV7-4
D gene: TRBD2
CDR3 DNA: TGTGCCAGCAGCTTATGCCTAGACGGGGGGGCCTACAATGAGCAGTTCTTC
CDR3 protein: CASSLCLDGGAYNEQFF

clone size: .
J gene: TRBJ2-2
V gene: TRBV9
D gene: .
CDR3 DNA: TGTGCCATCAGTGGGGGCCCGGGTATGGCCGGGGAGCTGTTTTTT
CDR3 protein: CAISGGPGMAGELFF

clone size: .
J gene: TRBJ1-5
V gene: TRBV7-3
D gene: .
CDR3 DNA: TGTGCCAGCAGCTCAGCAGGGAGGTACAATCAGCCCCAGCATTTT
CDR3 protein: CASSSAGRYNQPQHF

clone size: .
J gene: TRBJ2-7
V gene: TRBV20-1
D gene: TRBD2
CDR3 DNA: TGCAGCGCCACTAGCGGTGACTCCTACGAGCAGTACTTC
CDR3 protein: CSATSGDSYEQYF

clone size: .
J gene: TRBJ2-3
V gene: TRBV20-1
D gene: TRBD2
CDR3 DNA: TGCAGTGCTACTAGCGGGAGGGCGAATACGCAGTATTTT
CDR3 protein: CSATSGRANTQYF

clone size: .
J gene: TRBJ1-2
V gene: TRBV11-2
D gene: .
CDR3 DNA: TGTGCCAGCAGCGTTGAAGTGGGCGGCTACACCTTC
CDR3 protein: CASSVEVGGYTF

clone size: .
J gene: TRBJ1-1
V gene: TRBV7-8
D gene: .
CDR3 DNA: TGTGCCAGCAGCTTAGAGGGGACAATGAACACTGAAACTTTCTTT
CDR3 protein: CASSLEGTMNTETFF

clone size: few
J gene: TRBJ1-1
V gene: TRBV9
D gene: .
CDR3 DNA: TGTGCCAGCACCTCGGTGAACTGGGACACTGAAGCTTTCTTT
CDR3 protein: CASTSVNWDTEAFF